This paragraph reports one TCR beta chain. Antigen unknown. Germline V gives CDR1 SQVTM, CDR2 ANQGSEA. Deletions cut 6 bases from V and 3 bases from J, with 15 bases between. This CDR3 spans 13 amino acids. This sample is part of a study of CD8+CD57+ T cells in acquired aplastic anemia. Study overall: Sorted cells (CD4+ and CD8+) yielded DNA amounts that averaged about 3.1 ug. Overall study findings and caveats: For CD8+ Simpson's diversity, patients and controls showed no significant difference.

Researchers used genomic DNA as the template to profile TCR beta VDJ and CDR3. TCRdb re-called the reads through MiXCR, storing one row per CDR3 protein. The sample contains about 58,000 distinct CDR3 sequences, around 60% of which appear only once. Patients chosen for sequencing had shown CD8+CD57+ cell expansion by flow cytometry. The patients all had a severe acquired aplastic anemia diagnosis. This sequence was found in a human donor with aplastic anemia. The chain recombines TRBV29-1 with TRBJ2-7; TRBD1 might be the D (5 bases). The sequencing sample was made of sorted CD4+, CD8+, or CD8+CD57+ T cells (not recorded which) from PBMCs. The CDR3 here is CSVDQGGSYEQYF. In DNA form, the CDR3 reads TGCAGCGTCGACCAGGGTGGAAGCTACGAGCAGTACTTC.